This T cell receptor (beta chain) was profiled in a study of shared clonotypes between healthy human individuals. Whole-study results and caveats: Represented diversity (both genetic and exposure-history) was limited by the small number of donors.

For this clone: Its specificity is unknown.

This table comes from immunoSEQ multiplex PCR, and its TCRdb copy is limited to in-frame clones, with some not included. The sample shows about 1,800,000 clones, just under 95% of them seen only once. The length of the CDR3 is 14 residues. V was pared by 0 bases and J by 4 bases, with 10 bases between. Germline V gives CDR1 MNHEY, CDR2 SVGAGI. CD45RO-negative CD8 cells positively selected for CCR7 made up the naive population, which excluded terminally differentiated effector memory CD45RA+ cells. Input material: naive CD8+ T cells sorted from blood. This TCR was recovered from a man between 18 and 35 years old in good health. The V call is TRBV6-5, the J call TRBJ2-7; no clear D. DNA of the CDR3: TGTGCCAGCAGTTACTCTCCCAGCATGTACGAGCAGTACTTC. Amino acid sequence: CASSYSPSMYEQYF.